A single sample is the source of the 6 T cell receptor beta chains below, sequenced in a study of radiation and T cells in renal cell carcinoma. Clones were read by immunoSEQ multiplex PCR, and TCRdb kept only the in-frame ones, dropping some. The repertoire consists of some 120,000 clones, with 88% occurring once and the leading ten covering nearly 6%. Specified time point: blood 2 weeks post-SBRT. Treatment specified: 15 Gy SBRT to primary tumor, nephrectomy 4 weeks later. The sample was blood, taken from a patient whose treatment included radiotherapy and nephrectomy. The receptors were sampled from a woman between 70 and 85 years old with renal cell carcinoma.

This chain uses TRBV7-9 with TRBJ2-7, with D perhaps matching TRBD1 (5 bases). The CDR3 loop spans 15 amino acids. Trimming removed 6 bases at V and 3 bases at J, with 18 bases between. Per germline, CDR1 SEHNR and CDR2 FQNEAQ (reference sequence). CDR3 in amino acids: CASSKTVVGGYEQYF. The CDR3, as DNA: TGTGCCAGCAGTAAGACAGTCGTAGGCGGCTACGAGCAGTACTTC.

V usage is TRBV19 and J usage is TRBJ1-6, with D possibly being TRBD1 (5 bases). CDR3 length: 16 amino acids. V was trimmed by 4 bases and J by 6 bases, leaving 16 bases between them. In germline, CDR1 is LNHDA, CDR2 SQIVND (reference sequence). In DNA, the CDR3 is TGTGCCAGTAGTACCGACAGAAGCCCGTCTAATTCACCCCTCCACTTT. As protein: CASSTDRSPSNSPLHF.

The table lists this clone with a count of one. The chain has TRBV9 and TRBJ1-4; TRBD1 is a possible D gene (6 bases). The CDR3 extends over 15 amino acids. The germline gives CDR1 SGDLS, CDR2 YYNGEE. Trimming removed 0 bases at V and 7 bases at J, with 13 bases between. The DNA for the CDR3 is TGTGCCAGCAGCGTAGCGGGGGGGCGGTCTGAAAAACTGTTTTTT. Translation gives CASSVAGGRSEKLFF. Drawing the rest from reference TRBV9 and TRBJ1-4, the complete variable domain is DSGVTQTPKHLITATGQRVTLRCSPRSGDLSVYWYQQSLDQGLQFLIQYYNGEERAKGNILERFSAQQFPDLHSELNLSSLELGDSALYFCASSVAGGRSEKLFFGSGTQLSVL.

This rearrangement joins TRBV29-1 to TRBJ2-7; no reliable D call. Per the germline V gene, CDR1 is SQVTM and CDR2 is ANQGSEA. The V gene lost 3 bases and the J gene lost 2 bases, with 8 bases spanning the gap. This CDR3 contains 12 residues. The CDR3: CSVEWFPYEQYF. CDR3 bases: TGCAGCGTTGAGTGGTTCCCCTACGAGCAGTACTTC.

V usage is TRBV11-2 and J usage is TRBJ1-5; possible D gene TRBD1, 5 bases. V lost 1 base and J lost 5, with 6 bases in between. The CDR3 sequence is 13 residues long. Germline V lookup: CDR1 SGHAT, CDR2 FQNNGV. The CDR3 reads CASSLGRDQPQHF. The DNA for the CDR3 is TGTGCCAGCAGCTTAGGCAGGGATCAGCCCCAGCATTTT.

The J gene is TRBJ1-1, the V gene TRBV30, with D unclear. V lost 2 bases and J lost 3, with 10 bases in between. CDR3 length: 13 residues. Germline values: CDR1 GTSNPN, CDR2 SVGIG (reference sequence). The chain's CDR3 is CAWSPLHDTEAFF. The CDR3 coding sequence is TGTGCCTGGAGTCCCCTCCATGACACTGAAGCTTTCTTT.